This record covers a single T cell receptor (beta chain). What it binds is unknown. One end of the junction does not line up with germline, which may come from a read error. This sample is drawn from a study of cytomegalovirus exposure and HLA in healthy donors. Findings and caveats of the study: Reportedly, HLA-A and HLA-B alleles of most subjects were accurately predicted from TCR beta.

This CDR3 region has 15 residues. Germline CDR1 reads LGHNA; CDR2 reads YNFKEQ. 60 Vbeta and 13 Jbeta primers were used in PCR. Clones were read by immunoSEQ multiplex PCR, and TCRdb kept only the in-frame ones, dropping some. The profile covers about 160,000 clones, with roughly four fifths appearing a single time and 1.5% to 1.8% taken by the ten largest. The chain recombines TRBV4-2 with TRBJ2-6; tentatively, D is TRBD1 (5 bases). Input material: PBMCs. The clonotype was recovered from a man between 40 and 49 years old in good health and CMV-seronegative. CDR3 residues: CASSLPGSGANGLTF. Written as DNA, the CDR3 is TGTGCCAGCAGCCTCCCCGGATCTGGGGCCAACGGCCTGACTTTC.